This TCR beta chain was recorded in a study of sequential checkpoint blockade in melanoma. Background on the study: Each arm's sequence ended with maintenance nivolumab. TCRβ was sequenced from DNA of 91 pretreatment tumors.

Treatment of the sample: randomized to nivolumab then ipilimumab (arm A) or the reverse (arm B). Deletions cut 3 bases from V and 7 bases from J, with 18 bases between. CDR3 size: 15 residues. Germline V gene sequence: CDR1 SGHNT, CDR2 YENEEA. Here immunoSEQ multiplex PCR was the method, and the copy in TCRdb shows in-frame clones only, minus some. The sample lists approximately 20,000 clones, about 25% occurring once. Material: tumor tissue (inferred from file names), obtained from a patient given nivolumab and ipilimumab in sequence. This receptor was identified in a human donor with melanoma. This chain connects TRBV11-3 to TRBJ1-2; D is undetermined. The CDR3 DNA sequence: TGTGCCAGCAGCTTGGACCCGGGAGACTCCCTTGGCTACACCTTC. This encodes CASSLDPGDSLGYTF.